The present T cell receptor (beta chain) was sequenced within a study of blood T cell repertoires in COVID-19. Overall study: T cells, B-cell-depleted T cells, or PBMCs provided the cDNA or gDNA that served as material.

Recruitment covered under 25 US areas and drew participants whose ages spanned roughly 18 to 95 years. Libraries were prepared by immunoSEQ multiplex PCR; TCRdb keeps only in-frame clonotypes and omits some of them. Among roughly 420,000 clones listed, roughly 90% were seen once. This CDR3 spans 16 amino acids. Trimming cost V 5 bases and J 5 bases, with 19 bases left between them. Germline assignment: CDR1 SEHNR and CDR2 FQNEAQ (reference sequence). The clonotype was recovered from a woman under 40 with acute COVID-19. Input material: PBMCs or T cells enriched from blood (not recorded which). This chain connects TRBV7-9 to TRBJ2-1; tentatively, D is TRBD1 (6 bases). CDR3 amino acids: CASSPVGTQGDNEQFF. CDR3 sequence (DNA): TGTGCCAGCAGCCCAGTGGGGACACAGGGAGACAATGAGCAGTTCTTC.